This T cell receptor beta chain was sequenced for a study of blood T cell repertoires in COVID-19. Study-wide context: Nucleic acid was either cDNA or gDNA, and it came from T cells, B-cell-depleted T cells, or PBMCs.

In the original analysis: Nucleated cell counts were estimated from reference gene primer amplification. Sequencing was performed with immunoSEQ multiplex PCR; in TCRdb, only in-frame clones are kept and a portion is missing. The V and J calls and clone size are taken from that table; D and trimming were inferred from the DNA. Of about 380,000 clones in the sample, approximately 90% were seen once. Each participant's cohort was designated according to participant-reported clinical history. Donors in Cohort 3 who had recovered were those with two negative PCRs, healthcare professional clearance, or resolution of their symptoms. V lost 2 bases to trimming and J lost 1 base; unmatched junction nucleotides: 12. CDR3 length: 18 amino acids. Germline CDR1 reads KGHDR; CDR2 reads SFDVKD.

The sequence derives from a woman younger than 30 who had recovered from COVID-19. Input material: PBMCs or T cells enriched from blood (not recorded which). The V call is TRBV24-1, the J call TRBJ1-1; 7 nucleotides match TRBD1. CDR3 nucleotides: TGTGCCACCAGTGATTGGGCAGGGGGTCCTTCGGGGAACACTGAAGCTTTCTTT. This translates into CATSDWAGGPSGNTEAFF.